A selection of T cell receptor beta chains follows, all from one sample in a study of CD8 T cells in ankylosing spondylitis. TCRdb processed the 5' RACE reads anew with MiXCR; each CDR3 protein has one entry. The table lists around 210,000 distinct CDR3 sequences, around 8% of them singletons. Source material: blood, either unsorted or a sorted T cell fraction (not recorded which). The source of these receptors is a female donor with ankylosing spondylitis or in good health (not recorded which). Each CDR3 is given with its conserved first and last residue. D genes are given only for firm matches. Clone size appears in some rows only: once, few, many, or a class for an expanded clone.

size: many; V: TRBV6-1; J: TRBJ2-3; D: TRBD1; CDR3: CASSKNRGGLGDTQYF; DNA: TGTGCCAGCAGTAAAAACAGGGGCGGGCTTGGGGATACGCAGTATTTT
size: many; V: TRBV21-1; J: TRBJ2-7; D: NA; CDR3: CASSKIWSLQGGVYRFYEQYF; DNA: TGTGCCAGCAGCAAGATCTGGTCATTGCAGGGTGGAGTGTACCGGTTTTATGAGCAGTACTTC
size: many; V: TRBV4-3; J: TRBJ1-2; D: TRBD1; CDR3: CASSQADRANYGYTF; DNA: TGCGCCAGCAGCCAAGCTGACAGGGCCAACTATGGCTACACCTTC
size: few; V: TRBV30; J: TRBJ2-2; D: NA; CDR3: CATHRPGELFF; DNA: TGTGCCACCCACAGACCCGGGGAGCTGTTTTTT
size: many; V: TRBV6-4; J: TRBJ2-4; D: NA; CDR3: CASSTGPAGNIQYF; DNA: TGTGCCAGCAGTACGGGACCCGCGGGAAACATTCAGTACTTC
size: many; V: TRBV29-1; J: TRBJ2-7; D: NA; CDR3: CSVVSGGNEQYF; DNA: TGCAGCGTTGTATCAGGTGGGAACGAGCAGTACTTC
size: few; V: TRBV5-6; J: TRBJ1-1; D: NA; CDR3: CASSRLVAEAFF; DNA: TGTGCCAGCAGCCGGCTTGTAGCGGAAGCTTTCTTT
size: few; V: TRBV7-6; J: TRBJ2-2; D: TRBD1; CDR3: CASSLRGHLNTGELFF; DNA: TGTGCCAGCAGCTTAAGGGGGCACTTGAACACCGGGGAGCTGTTTTTT
size: many; V: TRBV28; J: TRBJ1-5; D: NA; CDR3: CASSTLNQPQHF; DNA: TGTGCCAGCAGTACGCTGAATCAGCCCCAGCATTTT
size: many; V: TRBV20-1; J: TRBJ1-1; D: NA; CDR3: CSATVNTEAFF; DNA: TGCAGTGCAACGGTGAACACTGAAGCTTTCTTT
size: NA; V: TRBV7-9; J: TRBJ2-3; D: NA; CDR3: CAGSPDFRDTQYF; DNA: TGTGCCGGCAGCCCGGACTTCCGAGATACGCAGTATTTT
size: NA; V: TRBV11-2; J: TRBJ2-6; D: NA; CDR3: CASSSSPAEHLSGANVLTF; DNA: TGTGCCAGCAGCTCCTCTCCGGCAGAGCACCTCTCTGGGGCCAACGTCCTGACTTTC
size: many; V: TRBV30; J: TRBJ1-6; D: NA; CDR3: CAWGQLNSPLHF; DNA: TGTGCCTGGGGACAGTTAAATTCACCCCTCCACTTT
size: many; V: TRBV7-9; J: TRBJ1-4; D: NA; CDR3: CATQTGTEGEKLFF; DNA: TGTGCCACGCAGACGGGAACTGAGGGCGAAAAACTGTTTTTT
size: many; V: TRBV6-6; J: TRBJ1-1; D: TRBD1; CDR3: CASSYSTGGAFF; DNA: TGTGCCAGCAGTTACTCGACAGGGGGGGCTTTCTTT
size: many; V: TRBV7-8; J: TRBJ1-5; D: NA; CDR3: CASSLGGTLLEPQHF; DNA: TGTGCCAGCAGCTTAGGGGGGACATTACTTGAGCCCCAGCATTTT
size: many; V: TRBV7-2; J: TRBJ2-1; D: TRBD2; CDR3: CASSLRTSRDNEQFF; DNA: TGTGCCAGCAGCCTCCGGACTAGCCGCGACAATGAGCAGTTCTTC
size: few; V: TRBV7-2; J: TRBJ2-1; D: NA; CDR3: CASSQPNLGEQFF; DNA: TGTGCCAGCAGCCAACCCAATTTGGGGGAGCAGTTCTTC
size: many; V: TRBV4-3; J: TRBJ2-7; D: NA; CDR3: CASSLGTFNEQYF; DNA: TGCGCCAGCAGCCTCGGGACATTCAACGAGCAGTACTTC
size: few; V: TRBV28; J: TRBJ1-5; D: NA; CDR3: CASSLKGLRRQPQHF; DNA: TGTGCCAGCAGTTTGAAGGGACTGAGAAGGCAGCCCCAGCATTTT
size: NA; V: TRBV11-2; J: TRBJ2-7; D: NA; CDR3: CASSFSGLSSYEQYF; DNA: TGTGCCAGCAGCTTTAGCGGCTTAAGCTCCTACGAGCAGTACTTC
size: NA; V: TRBV19; J: TRBJ1-1; D: TRBD1; CDR3: CASKTDRGFTGNTEAFF; DNA: TGTGCCAGTAAAACGGACAGGGGGTTTACGGGGAACACTGAAGCTTTCTTT
size: many; V: TRBV6-1; J: TRBJ1-4; D: NA; CDR3: CASSPSRAGAEKLFF; DNA: TGTGCCAGCAGCCCGAGTCGGGCCGGAGCTGAAAAACTGTTTTTT
size: many; V: TRBV12-3/TRBV12-4; J: TRBJ2-5; D: NA; CDR3: CASSPVGTGGKTQYF; DNA: TGTGCCAGCAGTCCCGTGGGGACGGGCGGGAAGACCCAGTACTTC
size: NA; V: TRBV20-1; J: TRBJ1-6; D: NA; CDR3: CSAPGQPPYNSPLHF; DNA: TGCAGTGCCCCCGGGCAGCCCCCTTATAATTCACCCCTCCACTTT
size: NA; V: TRBV5-1; J: TRBJ1-1; D: NA; CDR3: CASSPNPGGEAFF; DNA: TGCGCCAGCAGCCCGAACCCGGGGGGTGAAGCTTTCTTT
size: many; V: TRBV12-3/TRBV12-4; J: TRBJ1-5; D: TRBD1; CDR3: CASRAGQGKGSNQPQHF; DNA: TGTGCCAGCAGGGCAGGACAGGGGAAAGGTAGCAATCAGCCCCAGCATTTT
size: many; V: TRBV4-1; J: TRBJ1-2; D: NA; CDR3: CASSQVAANYGYTF; DNA: TGCGCCAGCAGCCAAGTCGCCGCTAACTATGGCTACACCTTC
size: many; V: TRBV7-9; J: TRBJ2-4; D: NA; CDR3: CASSRGSIAKNIQYF; DNA: TGTGCCAGCAGCAGAGGTTCCATAGCCAAAAACATTCAGTACTTC
size: many; V: TRBV5-1; J: TRBJ2-1; D: NA; CDR3: CASSSNIGAARGNEQFF; DNA: TGCGCCAGCAGCTCGAATATCGGGGCTGCCCGCGGTAATGAGCAGTTCTTC
size: many; V: TRBV19; J: TRBJ1-5; D: TRBD1; CDR3: CASSTGTDSNQPQHF; DNA: TGTGCCAGTAGTACCGGGACAGATAGCAATCAGCCCCAGCATTTT
size: many; V: TRBV12-3/TRBV12-4; J: TRBJ2-1; D: TRBD2; CDR3: CASRSTSGRNEQFF; DNA: TGTGCCAGCAGATCGACTAGCGGGAGAAATGAGCAGTTCTTC
size: many; V: TRBV6-2/TRBV6-3; J: TRBJ2-7; D: NA; CDR3: CASSLISYEQYF; DNA: TGTGCCAGCAGCCTTATATCCTACGAGCAGTACTTC
size: once; V: TRBV28; J: TRBJ1-5; D: NA; CDR3: CASSSSGTHYNQPQHF; DNA: TGTGCCAGCAGTTCCTCAGGGACCCACTACAATCAGCCCCAGCATTTT
size: many; V: TRBV15; J: TRBJ2-2; D: TRBD2; CDR3: CATSREREGTGELFF; DNA: TGTGCCACCAGCAGAGAACGGGAGGGCACCGGGGAGCTGTTTTTT
size: many; V: TRBV5-5; J: TRBJ1-2; D: NA; CDR3: CASSLVRHYGYTF; DNA: TGTGCCAGCAGCTTGGTACGGCACTATGGCTACACCTTC
size: many; V: TRBV7-8; J: TRBJ2-1; D: TRBD2; CDR3: CASSLEGGTSGRTNEQFF; DNA: TGTGCCAGCAGCTTAGAGGGGGGGACTAGCGGGAGGACGAATGAGCAGTTCTTC
size: many; V: TRBV2; J: TRBJ2-4; D: NA; CDR3: CASSEDRGLAKNIQYF; DNA: TGTGCCAGCAGTGAGGACAGAGGATTAGCCAAAAACATTCAGTACTTC
size: many; V: TRBV6-2/TRBV6-3; J: TRBJ2-1; D: TRBD1; CDR3: CASTGTVPYNEQFF; DNA: TGTGCCAGCACCGGGACAGTTCCCTACAATGAGCAGTTCTTC
size: many; V: TRBV15; J: TRBJ1-1; D: NA; CDR3: CATSRWVPNTEAFF; DNA: TGTGCCACCAGCAGGTGGGTTCCCAACACTGAAGCTTTCTTT
size: few; V: TRBV11-2; J: TRBJ2-1; D: TRBD2; CDR3: CASSSRPSGTTSYNEQFF; DNA: TGTGCCAGCAGCTCGCGGCCTAGCGGGACAACCTCCTACAATGAGCAGTTCTTC
size: many; V: TRBV10-3; J: TRBJ2-5; D: TRBD1; CDR3: CAISRGQYRETQYF; DNA: TGTGCCATCAGTCGGGGACAGTATAGGGAGACCCAGTACTTC